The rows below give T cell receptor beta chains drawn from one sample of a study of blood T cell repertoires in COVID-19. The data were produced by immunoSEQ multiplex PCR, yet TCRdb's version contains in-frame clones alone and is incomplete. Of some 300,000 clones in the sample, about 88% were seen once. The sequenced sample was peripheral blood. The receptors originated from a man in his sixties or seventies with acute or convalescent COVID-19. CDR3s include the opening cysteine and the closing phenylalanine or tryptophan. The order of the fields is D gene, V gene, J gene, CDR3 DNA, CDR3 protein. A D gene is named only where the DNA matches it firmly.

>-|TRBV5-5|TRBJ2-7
TGTGCCAGCAGCTTGGGGGCAGGTCACTCCTACGAGCAGTACTTC
CASSLGAGHSYEQYF
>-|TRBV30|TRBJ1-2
TGTGCCTGGAGCCCCACGACGGGTGCGAAGATGGGCTTC
CAWSPTTGAKMGF
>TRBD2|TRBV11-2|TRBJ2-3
TGTGCCAGCAGTCCCACTAGCGGGGGGGCTTTTGATACGCAGTATTTT
CASSPTSGGAFDTQYF
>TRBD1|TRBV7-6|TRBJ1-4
TGTGCCAGCAGCTTAGACAGGGGGCGCGGGAATGAAAAACTGTTTTTT
CASSLDRGRGNEKLFF
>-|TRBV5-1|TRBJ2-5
TGCGCCAGCAGCTTGGATCCACAAGAGACCCAGTACTTC
CASSLDPQETQYF
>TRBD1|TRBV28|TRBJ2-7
TGTGCCAGCAGTTCCGGACAGGGGGGTACCTACGAGCAGTACTTC
CASSSGQGGTYEQYF
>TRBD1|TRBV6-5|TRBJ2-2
TGTGCCAGCAGATATAACAGGGGGAACACCGGGGAGCTGTTTTTT
CASRYNRGNTGELFF
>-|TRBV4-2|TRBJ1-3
TGTGCCAGCAGCCAAGATCTGGGGCCGTTCTTCTCTGGAAACACCATATATTTT
CASSQDLGPFFSGNTIYF
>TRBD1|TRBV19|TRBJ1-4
TGTGCCAGTAGTACCCAGGGACAGGGTGAAAAACTGTTTTTT
CASSTQGQGEKLFF
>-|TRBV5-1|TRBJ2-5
TGCGCCAGCAGCTTTCTAGATCAAGAGACCCAGTACTTC
CASSFLDQETQYF
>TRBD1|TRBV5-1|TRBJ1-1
TGCGCCAGCAGCCGGACAGGGCGATTGAACACTGAAGCTTTCTTT
CASSRTGRLNTEAFF
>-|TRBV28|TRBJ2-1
TGTGCCAGCAGTCCGTGGACAGTCCACAATGAGCAGTTCTTC
CASSPWTVHNEQFF
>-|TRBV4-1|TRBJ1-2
TGCGCCAGCAGCCCGATACGGAGGGTCGACTATGGCTACACCTTC
CASSPIRRVDYGYTF